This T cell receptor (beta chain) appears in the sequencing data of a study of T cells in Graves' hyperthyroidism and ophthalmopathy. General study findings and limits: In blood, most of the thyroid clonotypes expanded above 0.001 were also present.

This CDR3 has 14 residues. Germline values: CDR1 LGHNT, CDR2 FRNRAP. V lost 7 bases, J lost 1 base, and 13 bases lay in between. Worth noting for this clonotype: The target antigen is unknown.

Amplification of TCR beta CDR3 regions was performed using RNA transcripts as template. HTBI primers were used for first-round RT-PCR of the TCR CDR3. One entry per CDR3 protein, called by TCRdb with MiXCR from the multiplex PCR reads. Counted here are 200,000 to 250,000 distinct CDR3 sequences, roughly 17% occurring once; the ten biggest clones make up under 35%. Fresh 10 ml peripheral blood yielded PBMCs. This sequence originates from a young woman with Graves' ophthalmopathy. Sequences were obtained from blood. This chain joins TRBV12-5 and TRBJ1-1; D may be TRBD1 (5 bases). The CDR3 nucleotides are TGTGCTAGTGCCCCCGGGGGACCGAACACTGAAGCTTTCTTT. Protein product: CASAPGGPNTEAFF.